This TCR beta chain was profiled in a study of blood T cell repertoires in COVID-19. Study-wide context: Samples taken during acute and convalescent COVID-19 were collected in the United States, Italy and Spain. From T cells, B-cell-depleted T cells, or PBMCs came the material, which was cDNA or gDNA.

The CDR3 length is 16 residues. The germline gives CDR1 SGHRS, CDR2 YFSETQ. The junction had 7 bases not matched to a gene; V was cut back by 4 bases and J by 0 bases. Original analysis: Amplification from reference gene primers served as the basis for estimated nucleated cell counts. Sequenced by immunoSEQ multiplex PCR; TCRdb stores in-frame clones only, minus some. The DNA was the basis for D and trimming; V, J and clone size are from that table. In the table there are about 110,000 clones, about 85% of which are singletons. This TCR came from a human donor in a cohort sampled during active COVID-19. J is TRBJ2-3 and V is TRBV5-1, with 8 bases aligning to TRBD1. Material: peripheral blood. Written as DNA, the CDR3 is TGCGCCAGCAGCCCCTACAACAGGGGGAGCACAGATACGCAGTATTTT. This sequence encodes CASSPYNRGSTDTQYF.